This TCR beta chain came from a study of T cell responses to AZD1222 COVID-19 vaccine. Study-level points and caveats: Unmutated variant regions are reportedly the target of nearly half of TCRs that are spike-specific. Spike-specific TCR breadth and depth grew following two AZD1222 doses. Spike regions recognized by vaccine-associated CD4 TCRs spanned the protein, led by 160-218 and 743-854. All repertoire sampling was performed exclusively after the peak T cell response.

Measured with immunoSEQ multiplex PCR; TCRdb has only the in-frame clones, and not every one. The sample holds about 140,000 clones, around 89% seen once. On this clone: Its specificity is unknown.

Trimming stripped 1 base from V and 0 bases from J, with 5 bases between. Per germline, CDR1 SGHRS and CDR2 YFSETQ. The CDR3 covers 14 residues. Sequenced material: peripheral blood, taken on day 0 of AZD1222 vaccination. This TCR was sampled from an adult in good health. This chain uses TRBV5-1 with TRBJ1-3; D is undetermined. CDR3 in DNA: TGCGCCAGCAGCTTGACAGTCTCTGGAAACACCATATATTTT. Its protein product is CASSLTVSGNTIYF.